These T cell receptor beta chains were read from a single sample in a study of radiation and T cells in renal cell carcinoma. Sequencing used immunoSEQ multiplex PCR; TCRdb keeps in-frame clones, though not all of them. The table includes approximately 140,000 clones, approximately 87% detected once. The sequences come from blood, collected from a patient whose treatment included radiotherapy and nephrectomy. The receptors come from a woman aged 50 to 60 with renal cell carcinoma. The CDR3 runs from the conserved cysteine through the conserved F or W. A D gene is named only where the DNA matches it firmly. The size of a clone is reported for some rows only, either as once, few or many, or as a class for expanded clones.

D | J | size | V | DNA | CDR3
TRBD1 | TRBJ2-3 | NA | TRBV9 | TGTGCCAGCAGCATGCTGGGACAGGCTAAAGGCACAGATACGCAGTATTTT | CASSMLGQAKGTDTQYF
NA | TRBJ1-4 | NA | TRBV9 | TGTGCCAGCAGCGAAGACAGCTTTAATGAAAAACTGTTTTTT | CASSEDSFNEKLFF
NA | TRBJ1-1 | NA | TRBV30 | TGTGCCTGGAGACTCAGGGAGAACACTGAAGCTTTCTTT | CAWRLRENTEAFF
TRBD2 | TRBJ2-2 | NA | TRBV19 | TGTGCCACCCAACTAGCGGGAGCCACCGGGGAGCTGTTTTTT | CATQLAGATGELFF
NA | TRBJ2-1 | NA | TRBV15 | TGTGCCACCAGCACCACCCTGAGCGGAGGACGCAATGAGCAGTTCTTC | CATSTTLSGGRNEQFF
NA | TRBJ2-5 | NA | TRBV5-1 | TGCGCCAGCAGAGGAGCGTCCCAAGAGACCCAGTACTTC | CASRGASQETQYF
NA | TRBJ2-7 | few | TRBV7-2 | TGTGCCAGCAGCTTAGCGGCCGGGTCCTACGAGCAGTACTTC | CASSLAAGSYEQYF
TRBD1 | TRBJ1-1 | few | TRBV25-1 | TGTGCCAGCAGTGGAACAGGGGACACTGAAGCTTTCTTT | CASSGTGDTEAFF
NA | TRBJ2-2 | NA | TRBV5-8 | TGTGCCGCAACAGGACAGATTTATTGGGAGCTGTTTTTT | CAATGQIYWELFF
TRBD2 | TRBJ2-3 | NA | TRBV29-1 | TGCAGCGTTGGGTCTCTGATGGGGGGGATCGCAGATACGCAGTATTTT | CSVGSLMGGIADTQYF
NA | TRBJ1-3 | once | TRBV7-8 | TGTGCCAGCAGCTCACGGATGGGCTCGCCCGGAAACACCATATATTTT | CASSSRMGSPGNTIYF
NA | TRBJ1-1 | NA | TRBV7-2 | TGTGCCAGCAGCACGAGGTACACTGAAGCTTTCTTT | CASSTRYTEAFF
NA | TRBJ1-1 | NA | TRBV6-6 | TGTGCCACCCGGGTGGCGCAAGGCAGCACTGAAGCTTTCTTT | CATRVAQGSTEAFF
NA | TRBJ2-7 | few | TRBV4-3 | TGCGCCAGCAGCCAAGTGTGGCAGGGGAAATACGAGCAGTACTTC | CASSQVWQGKYEQYF
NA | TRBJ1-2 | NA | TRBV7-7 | TGTGCCAGCAGCCCAGGGAAGGGGAACTATGGCTACACCTTC | CASSPGKGNYGYTF
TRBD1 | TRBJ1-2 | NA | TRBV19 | TGTGCCAGTAGTATTGGGACAGGGTCTTCCTACACCTTC | CASSIGTGSSYTF
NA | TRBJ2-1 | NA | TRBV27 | TGTGCCAGCAGTTTATCACGCGATGAGCAGTTCTTC | CASSLSRDEQFF
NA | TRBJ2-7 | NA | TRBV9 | TGTGCCAGCAGCGGGCAGGGGACTAACTACGAGCAGTACTTC | CASSGQGTNYEQYF
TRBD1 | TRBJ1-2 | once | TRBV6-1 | TGTGCCAGCAGTGAAGTCGTAGGGGGCAGCGGCTATGGCTACACCTTC | CASSEVVGGSGYGYTF
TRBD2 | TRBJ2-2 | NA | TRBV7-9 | TGTGCCAGCAGCCAGGGACTAGCGGTCACCGGGGAGCTGTTTTTT | CASSQGLAVTGELFF
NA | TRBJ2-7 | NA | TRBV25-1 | TGTGCCAGCAGTGTCCGGACCAAATACGAGCAGTACTTC | CASSVRTKYEQYF
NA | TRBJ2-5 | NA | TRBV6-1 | TGTGCCAGCAAGGCAGCCCCGGAGACCCAGTACTTC | CASKAAPETQYF
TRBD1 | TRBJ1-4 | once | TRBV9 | TGTGCCAGCAGCGTTACAGGGGCCAAGGGTGAAAAACTGTTTTTT | CASSVTGAKGEKLFF
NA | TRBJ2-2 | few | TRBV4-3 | TGCGCCAGCAGCCAAGATCCGGTAATCGGGGAGCTGTTTTTT | CASSQDPVIGELFF
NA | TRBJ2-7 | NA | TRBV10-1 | TGCGCCAGCAGGGATTGGAGGGAGAGCTCCTACGAGCAGTACTTC | CASRDWRESSYEQYF
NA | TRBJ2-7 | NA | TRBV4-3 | TGCGCCAGCAGCGAGGGTGGGGGCAGGTCGGACGAGCAGTACTTC | CASSEGGGRSDEQYF
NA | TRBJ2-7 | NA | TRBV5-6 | TGTGCCAGCAGCTTTTTAGTCGGGAACTACGAGCAGTACTTC | CASSFLVGNYEQYF
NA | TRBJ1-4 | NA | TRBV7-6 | TGTGCCAGCAGCCCAACGGCGTGGGGTGAAAAACTGTTTTTT | CASSPTAWGEKLFF
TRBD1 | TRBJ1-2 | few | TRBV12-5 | TGTGCTAGTGGTTCCGGGACAGGGAAGAGTGGCTACACCTTC | CASGSGTGKSGYTF